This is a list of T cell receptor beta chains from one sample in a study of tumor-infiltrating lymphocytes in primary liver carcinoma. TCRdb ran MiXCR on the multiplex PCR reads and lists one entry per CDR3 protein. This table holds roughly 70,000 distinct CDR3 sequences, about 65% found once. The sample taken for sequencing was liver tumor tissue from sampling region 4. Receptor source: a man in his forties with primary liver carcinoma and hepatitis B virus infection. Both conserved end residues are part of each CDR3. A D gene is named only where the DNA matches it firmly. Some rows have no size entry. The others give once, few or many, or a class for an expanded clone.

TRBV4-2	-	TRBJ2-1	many	TGTGCCAGCAGTCAAGATTGGACTACCGGCGATGAGCAGTTCTTC	CASSQDWTTGDEQFF
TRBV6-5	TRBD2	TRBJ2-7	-	TGTGCCAGGAGTTATCGGGCTAGCGGGGGCTACGAGCAATACTTC	CARSYRASGGYEQYF
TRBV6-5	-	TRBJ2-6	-	TGTGCCAGCAGTTACAATCCTAGCGTGAGTACTGGGGCCAACGTCCTGACTTTC	CASSYNPSVSTGANVLTF
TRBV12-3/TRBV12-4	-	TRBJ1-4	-	TGTGCCAGCAGCGATGGGCGGGCGGGGGAAAAACTGTTTTTT	CASSDGRAGEKLFF
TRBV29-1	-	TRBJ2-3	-	TGCAGCGTTGAAAAATGTGCTAGGATCCATGATACGCAGTATTTT	CSVEKCARIHDTQYF
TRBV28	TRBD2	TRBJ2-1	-	TGTGCCATAACAATGACCGGACTAGTGGGTAATAATGAGCATTTCTTC	CAITMTGLVGNNEHFF
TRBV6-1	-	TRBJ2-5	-	TGTGCCAGCAGTGGACGGGCCCACTCAGAGACCCAGTACTTC	CASSGRAHSETQYF
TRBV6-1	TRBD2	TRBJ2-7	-	TGTGCCAGCAGATCAAGAACTAGCGGGGGGTTCGAGAAGTACTTC	CASRSRTSGGFEKYF
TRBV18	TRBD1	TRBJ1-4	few	TGTGCCAGCTCACCGGGACAGGGTGAAAAACTGTTTTTT	CASSPGQGEKLFF
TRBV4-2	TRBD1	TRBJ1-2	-	TGCGCCAGCAGCCGAGAGGCAGGGGGCGGATCTGGCTACACCTTC	CASSREAGGGSGYTF
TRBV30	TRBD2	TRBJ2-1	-	TGTGCCTGGGGTTCCATGACTAGCGAGAATCACAATGAGCAGTTCTTC	CAWGSMTSENHNEQFF
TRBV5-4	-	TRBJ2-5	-	TGTGCCAGCAGCGAGGACCCCCTGGTGGGTGAGAGCCTGTACTTC	CASSEDPLVGESLYF
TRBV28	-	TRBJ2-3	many	TGTGCCAGCAGTTTGACCGGACCCCGTGGTGGTACGCAGTATTTT	CASSLTGPRGGTQYF
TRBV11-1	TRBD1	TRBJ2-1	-	TGTGCCAGCGGCTTAACCTCCCCGAGACAGGGTAACGATGAGAAGTTCTTC	CASGLTSPRQGNDEKFF
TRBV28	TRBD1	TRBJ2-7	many	TGTGCCACCCGGGACAGGGATTCCTCCGAGCAGTACTTC	CATRDRDSSEQYF
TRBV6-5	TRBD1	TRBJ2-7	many	TGTGCCAGCAGTCCTGGGACAGGACGCTACGAGCAGTACTTC	CASSPGTGRYEQYF
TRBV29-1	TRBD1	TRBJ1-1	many	TGCAGCGGGGGACAGGAAGGCTATCAGAACACTGAAGCTTTCTTT	CSGGQEGYQNTEAFF
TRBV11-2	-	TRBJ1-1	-	TGTGCCAGTACTGTTGGCAGGGTGAACACTGAAGTTTTCTTT	CASTVGRVNTEVFF